A single sample gave rise to the 11 T cell receptor beta chains below, sequenced in a study of control samples from healthy donors and cancer patients. Using immunoSEQ multiplex PCR, the repertoire was profiled, and TCRdb retains in-frame clones only, with some absent. The data contain some 130,000 clones, about 88% of them singletons. Sample: blood. The source of these receptors is a woman in her twenties or thirties in good health.

The V and J genes are TRBV3-1 (or the pseudogene TRBV3-2) and TRBJ2-1, with TRBD1 matching 11 bases. The length of the CDR3 is 15 residues. CDR1 is LGHDT, CDR2 YNNKEL, per germline (reference sequence). V was pared by 5 bases and J by 10 bases, with 10 bases of the junction left unmatched. In DNA, the CDR3 is TGTGCCAGCAGCGATACCGGGACAGGGGGTGTAGAGCAGTTCTTC. Translated: CASSDTGTGGVEQFF.

The chain uses TRBV5-4 and TRBJ2-6; 9 bases align to TRBD2. This CDR3 has 17 amino acids. Trimming cost V 6 bases and J 0 bases; bases outside gene matches: 7. Per germline, CDR1 SGHNT and CDR2 YYREEE (reference sequence). The CDR3 is CASTPGLALSGANVLTF. In DNA, the CDR3 is TGTGCCAGCACCCCGGGACTAGCCCTCTCTGGGGCCAACGTCCTGACTTTC.

The chain couples TRBV2 to TRBJ2-2; TRBD2 might be the D (6 bases). The CDR3 spans 16 residues. Germline loops: CDR1 SNHLY, CDR2 FYNNEI. The V end was cut by 1 base, the J end by 5 bases, with 14 bases between. CDR3 DNA: TGTGCCAGCAGTGAAGACTTCGCGGGGATAACCGGGGAGCTGTTTTTT. It yields the protein CASSEDFAGITGELFF. Variable domain in full (rest from reference TRBV2 and TRBJ2-2): EPEVTQTPSHQVTQMGQEVILRCVPISNHLYFYWYRQILGQKVEFLVSFYNNEISEKSEIFDDQFSVERPDGSNFTLKIRSTKLEDSAMYFCASSEDFAGITGELFFGEGSRLTVL.

The chain couples TRBV24-1 to TRBJ1-1; a weak D match, TRBD1 (5 bases). V was clipped by 8 bases and J by 10 bases, with 13 bases between them. This CDR3 comprises 11 residues. The germline CDR1 and CDR2 sequences are KGHDR and SFDVKD. CDR3 protein: CATKGTLLAFF. In DNA form, the CDR3 reads TGTGCCACCAAGGGGACGTTGTTAGCTTTCTTT.

The sample holds one count of this clone. The chain uses TRBV19 and TRBJ2-3, with 7 bases matching TRBD2. This CDR3 has 15 amino acids. Germline CDR1 reads LNHDA; CDR2 reads SQIVND (reference sequence). V dropped 5 bases and J dropped 2; count of bases not matched to a gene: 7. The CDR3 nucleotides read TGTGCCAGTAGTGCTCTAGCGGACCCCACAGATACGCAGTATTTT. Translating gives CASSALADPTDTQYF. Drawing the rest from reference TRBV19 and TRBJ2-3, the complete variable domain is DGGITQSPKYLFRKEGQNVTLSCEQNLNHDAMYWYRQDPGQGLRLIYYSQIVNDFQKGDIAEGYSVSREKKESFPLTVTSAQKNPTAFYLCASSALADPTDTQYFGPGTRLTVL.

DNA for the CDR3: TGTGCCAGCAGCAGACAGGGGCTAACCTACGAGCAGTACTTC. It encodes CASSRQGLTYEQYF. This chain links TRBV25-1 with TRBJ2-7, with 8 bases identical to TRBD1. V shed 6 bases, J shed 2 bases, and the junction held 6 bases outside the gene matches. Germline CDR1 MGHDK, CDR2 SYGVNS. The CDR3 covers 14 residues.

The chain has TRBV30 and TRBJ2-1, with TRBD2 matching 9 bases. Germline V gene lookup returns CDR1 GTSNPN and CDR2 SVGIG (reference sequence). The J segment lost 1 base and the V segment lost 0 bases, leaving 7 bases of the junction unmatched. CDR3 size: 17 residues. The CDR3 DNA reads as TGTGCCTGGAGTGTAGGAAAGCTAGCGGGGTCCTACAATGAGCAGTTCTTC. It is translated as CAWSVGKLAGSYNEQFF.

The J gene is TRBJ2-1, the V gene TRBV4-2, with D possibly being TRBD2 (6 bases). There are 16 residues in the CDR3. The V end was cut by 0 bases, the J end by 4 bases, with 13 bases between. Germline CDR1 LGHNA, CDR2 YNFKEQ. This CDR3 reads CASSQDPPGVYNEQFF. The CDR3 coding sequence is TGTGCCAGCAGCCAAGACCCCCCGGGGGTTTACAATGAGCAGTTCTTC.

The V call is TRBV6-5, the J call TRBJ2-1; maybe TRBD2 (5 bases). This CDR3 is built from 14 residues. CDR1 and CDR2 (germline): MNHEY, SVGAGI. V was trimmed by 7 bases and J by 7 bases, leaving 17 bases between them. This CDR3 is CASIPGNRRNEQFF. The CDR3 DNA is TGTGCCAGCATCCCCGGGAACCGTAGGAATGAGCAGTTCTTC.

The chain has TRBV10-2 and TRBJ1-5, with 7 bases lining up with TRBD1. Looked up from germline, CDR1 is WSHSY and CDR2 is SAAADI. CDR3 length equals 14 residues. J gave up 3 bases and V 6 bases, and 5 bases lay outside the gene matches. The CDR3, as DNA: TGCGCCAGCAGGATGGGACAGCCCAATCAGCCCCAGCATTTT. Encoded protein: CASRMGQPNQPQHF.

The J gene is TRBJ1-6, the V gene TRBV7-6; 8 bases are a match to TRBD1. V lost 5 bases, J lost 9 bases, and 12 bases stayed unmatched. Germline CDR1 reads SGHVS; CDR2 reads FNYEAQ. This CDR3 is built from 16 residues. Here the CDR3 DNA reads TGTGCCAGCAGCCCCGGGACAGGTGACGTTGGTTCACCCCTCCACTTT. As protein: CASSPGTGDVGSPLHF.